A single sample is the source of the 10 T cell receptor beta chains below, sequenced in a study of shared clonotypes between healthy human individuals (dated by TCRdb to 2018 to 2021). Library preparation employed the immunoSEQ multiplex PCR assay. TCRdb limited this immuneACCESS table to in-frame rearrangements with V and J called. A share of clones is missing; checked studies link under half to unresolved V genes, and the rest is unexplained. The table for this sample lists approximately 2.5 million clones; approximately 90% of them were counted only once. The ten largest clonotypes hold over 0.12% of the sample. The sequenced material came from naive CD4+ T cells sorted from blood. The sample's cell subset or site, from its label and the paper: CD45RA+ positively selected. The receptors were sampled from a man between 18 and 35 years old in good health.

The chain couples TRBV10-3 to TRBJ2-7; a possible D gene is TRBD1 (5 bases). Germline CDR1 reads ENHRY; CDR2 reads SYGVKD. This CDR3 is 14 amino acids long. V was clipped by 7 bases and J by 0 bases, with 13 bases between them. CDR3 loop: CAIKPIRDSYEQYF. CDR3 bases: TGTGCCATCAAACCCATCAGGGACTCCTACGAGCAGTACTTC.

This CDR3 is CASRGLTSGNTIYF. CDR3 DNA: TGTGCCAGCAGAGGGCTGACCTCTGGAAACACCATATATTTT. The rearrangement links TRBV6-1 to TRBJ1-3; D remains ambiguous. The CDR3 extends over 14 amino acids. Germline V CDR1 and CDR2: MNHNS, SASEGT. The germline V and J ends were trimmed by 6 bases and 0 bases, with 9 bases remaining between them.

This chain uses TRBV6-5 with TRBJ1-2; 11 nucleotides agree with TRBD1. After removal of 4 bases from V and 4 bases from J, the junction contained 5 bases not matched to a gene. CDR3 length: 15 amino acids. In germline, CDR1 is MNHEY, CDR2 SVGAGI. The CDR3 bases are TGTGCCAGCAGTTTATCCGGGACAGGGGGCTATGGCTACACCTTC. As protein: CASSLSGTGGYGYTF.

As for this clone: The same CDR3 also results from other DNA sequences found in this sample. The chain joins TRBV5-1 to TRBJ2-1, with 7 bases fitting TRBD2. Germline V gene lookup returns CDR1 SGHRS and CDR2 YFSETQ. J was trimmed by 2 bases and V by 0 bases; bases with no gene match: 2. The CDR3 length is 15 residues. The CDR3 loop is CASSLEGTTYNEQFF. The DNA of the CDR3 is TGCGCCAGCAGCTTGGAGGGGACTACCTACAATGAGCAGTTCTTC.

The gene calls are TRBV7-3 and TRBJ2-3, with D perhaps being TRBD1 or TRBD2 (5 bases each). CDR1 and CDR2 (germline): SGHTA, FQGTGA. The length of the CDR3 is 15 residues. Trimming cost V 3 bases and J 3 bases, with 13 bases left between them. As DNA, the CDR3 is TGTGCCAGCAGCTTGGGTCGGGGCCGGACAGATACGCAGTATTTT. Translating it yields CASSLGRGRTDTQYF. The variable domain in full, completed from reference TRBV7-3 and TRBJ2-3, reads GAGVSQTPSNKVTEKGKYVELRCDPISGHTALYWYRQSLGQGPEFLIYFQGTGAADDSGLPNDRFFAVRPEGSVSTLKIQRTERGDSAVYLCASSLGRGRTDTQYFGPGTRLTVL.

This clone was seen a single time. The V and J genes are TRBV27 and TRBJ1-6; D remains unclear. The CDR3 has 16 residues. CDR1 and CDR2 from the germline V gene are MNHEY and SMNVEV (reference sequence). Trimming left V 0 bases short and J 3 bases short, with 9 bases between. The CDR3 region has the DNA TGTGCCAGCAGTTTATCGCCCCAGCACTATAATTCACCCCTCCACTTT. Its translation: CASSLSPQHYNSPLHF.

This chain joins TRBV28 and TRBJ2-3; 7 bases line up with TRBD1. J was trimmed by 6 bases and V by 5 bases; bases with no gene match: 8. This CDR3 spans 14 amino acids. In germline, CDR1 is MDHEN, CDR2 SYDVKM. CDR3 in DNA: TGTGCCAGCAGTCCCGGGACAGTTCAGGATACGCAGTATTTT. It translates to CASSPGTVQDTQYF.

J is TRBJ1-5 and V is TRBV6-5; D gene ambiguous. V gave up 6 bases and J gave up 4 bases, with 10 bases separating them. The CDR3 is made up of 13 amino acids. Germline V gives CDR1 MNHEY, CDR2 SVGAGI. DNA for the CDR3: TGTGCCAGCAGACCGGGAGCAAATCAGCCCCAGCATTTT. Translation: CASRPGANQPQHF.

In DNA, the CDR3 is TGTGCCATCAGACCTCGGGACATACACGACGAGCAGTACTTC. It encodes CAIRPRDIHDEQYF. The chain employs TRBV10-3 and TRBJ2-7, with D possibly being TRBD1 (6 bases). V lost 6 bases and J lost 5, with 17 bases in between. Germline V gene sequence: CDR1 ENHRY, CDR2 SYGVKD. The CDR3 runs 14 residues.

Points on this clone: Other DNA variants within this sample encode the same CDR3. The chain carries TRBV5-6 and TRBJ1-2; perhaps TRBD1 as D (5 bases). The CDR3 runs to 14 residues. CDR1 is SGHDT and CDR2 is YYEEEE in the germline V gene. The V gene lost 0 bases and the J gene lost 8 bases, with 14 bases spanning the gap. As DNA, the CDR3 is TGTGCCAGCAGCTTGGTTGGGGCCGGGAGGGGCTACACCTTC. Protein product: CASSLVGAGRGYTF.